Below, 3 T cell receptor beta chains from the same sample are listed, as sequenced in a study of cytomegalovirus exposure and HLA in healthy donors. Amplification used 60 Vbeta primers and 13 Jbeta primers. Here immunoSEQ multiplex PCR was the method, and the copy in TCRdb shows in-frame clones only, minus some. The profile covers about 150,000 clones, with 70% to 90% appearing a single time and roughly 2.3% taken by the ten largest. Sequenced input: PBMCs. Receptors originate from a woman aged 18-30 years in good health and CMV-seronegative.

This clone appeared a single time. V and J are TRBV5-1 and TRBJ2-5; a possible D gene is TRBD1 (6 bases). There are 15 residues in the CDR3. Germline CDR1 is SGHRS and CDR2 is YFSETQ. Deletions cut 0 bases from V and 0 bases from J, with 9 bases between. CDR3 amino acids: CASSLGGTHQETQYF. The CDR3 nucleotides read TGCGCCAGCAGCTTGGGGGGGACACACCAAGAGACCCAGTACTTC.

V usage is TRBV19 and J usage is TRBJ1-2; TRBD1 is a possible D gene (5 bases). Between the trimmed V and J ends, which lost 7 bases and 7 bases, there was a span of 13 bases. Per the germline V gene, CDR1 is LNHDA and CDR2 is SQIVND (reference sequence). The CDR3 sequence is 12 residues long. The CDR3 DNA sequence: TGTGCCAGTACTAACGGGGGAGCTGGCTACACCTTC. Residues: CASTNGGAGYTF.

The chain has TRBV11-2 and TRBJ2-7; TRBD2 matches at 10 bases. The CDR3 contains 14 residues. J lost 6 bases, V lost 6 bases, and 8 bases had no gene match. The V gene's germline CDR1 is SGHAT and CDR2 FQNNGV. The CDR3 coding sequence is TGTGCCAGCAGTAGCCTAGCGGGAGCAAGCGAGCAGTACTTC. Amino acids: CASSSLAGASEQYF.